What follows are 2 T cell receptor beta chains derived from one specimen sequenced in a study of cytomegalovirus exposure and HLA in healthy donors. PCR employed 60 Vbeta and 13 Jbeta primers. Produced via immunoSEQ multiplex PCR; TCRdb's table is partial and in-frame only. The table lists 200,000 to 250,000 clones, around four fifths of them singletons. Sample: PBMCs. The receptors were sampled from a boy aged 2 to 9 in good health and CMV-seronegative.

This clone was detected a few times. V gene TRBV2 combines with J gene TRBJ2-7; weak D call: TRBD1 (6 bases). In germline, CDR1 is SNHLY, CDR2 FYNNEI. The CDR3 is 12 amino acids. V was cut by 5 bases and J by 6 bases, with 11 bases left in between. CDR3 nucleotide sequence: TGTGCCAGCAGTCTAGGGGGAGCCGAGCAGTACTTC. This sequence encodes CASSLGGAEQYF.

The chain links TRBV4-2 to TRBJ1-4; TRBD1 aligns across 11 bases. V shed 3 bases, J shed 6 bases, and the junction held 6 bases outside the gene matches. Germline V gene lookup returns CDR1 LGHNA and CDR2 YNFKEQ. The CDR3 consists of 16 residues. The CDR3 protein is CASSHKRTGGDEKLFF. The CDR3 DNA is TGTGCCAGCAGCCATAAAAGGACAGGGGGCGATGAAAAACTGTTTTTT.